This TCR beta chain was retrieved from a study of early T cells in non-severe SARS-CoV-2 infection. Study overall: Chains from this unsorted whole-blood bulk RNA could not be paired. Study findings and constraints: Matching results from VDJdb favored anti-spike CD8 responses, leaving private and CD4 specificities undetected.

Deletions cut 0 bases from V and 4 bases from J, with 12 bases between. Germline CDR1 LGHNA, CDR2 YNFKEQ. The CDR3 contains 15 residues. The table lists this clonotype with a few counts. Its antigen is currently unknown. As part of library construction, unique molecular identifiers were attached to individual cDNA molecules. One entry per CDR3 protein, called by TCRdb with MiXCR from the 5' RACE reads. In the table there are 75,000 to 100,000 distinct CDR3 sequences, 13% to 15% of which are singletons. The TCR originated in an adult who was a healthcare worker with PCR-confirmed SARS-CoV-2 infection or an uninfected control (not recorded which). The chain couples TRBV4-2 to TRBJ1-2; TRBD1 is a possible D gene (5 bases). The specimen sequenced was whole blood. The CDR3 loop reads CASSQDLEQVYGYTF. The CDR3 DNA reads as TGTGCCAGCAGCCAAGATTTAGAACAGGTCTATGGCTACACCTTC.